This T cell receptor beta chain originates from a study of PD-1 blockade in classical Hodgkin lymphoma. CDR3 length: 14 residues. V lost 5 bases and J 4 bases, leaving 13 bases between the germline ends. Germline V gives CDR1 MNHEY, CDR2 SVGAGI. Stated time point: cycle 4 day 1 (C4D1), after around six weeks of nivolumab. Each patient relapsed following autologous stem cell transplantation, and prior brentuximab vedotin exposure differed. Sequencing was performed with immunoSEQ multiplex PCR; in TCRdb, only in-frame clones are kept and a portion is missing. This table holds 99,000 or so clones, about 92% found once.

The chain combines TRBV6-5 with TRBJ2-3; tentative D call: TRBD2 (5 bases). The clonotype was recovered from a human donor with classical Hodgkin lymphoma. Material: peripheral blood mononuclear cells (PBMCs), obtained before the fourth cycle of nivolumab. This CDR3 reads CASSTQPLADTQYF. CDR3 nucleotide sequence: TGTGCCAGCAGTACCCAGCCACTAGCAGATACGCAGTATTTT.